One sample yielded the 2 T cell receptor beta chains listed below, sequenced in a study of blood T cells in healthy people across ages. A second PCR, run for about 7 to 11 cycles, used a sample-barcoded 5' primer plus a J-beta primer mix. TCRdb reprocessed the 5' RACE reads with MiXCR, giving one entry per CDR3 protein. The profile covers about 840,000 distinct CDR3 sequences, with almost 30% appearing a single time and roughly a tenth taken by the ten largest. This same sample was also taken into another study, of T cells of mothers and their children.

Sequenced input: blood. These receptors all stem from a woman aged 40 to 50 in good health.

On this clonotype itself: A read error is possible here, since a much larger clone lies one base away. The rearrangement joins TRBV12-3 or TRBV12-4 to TRBJ1-1; a weak D match, TRBD1 (5 bases). V was trimmed by 5 bases and J by 3 bases, leaving 16 bases between them. The CDR3 runs to 15 residues. The CDR3 loop is CASSTFRRGDTEAFF. CDR3 DNA: TGTGCCAGCAGTACTTTCAGGAGAGGGGACACTGAAGCTTTCTTT.

This clonotype was seen a handful of times. This sequence joins TRBV4-1 and TRBJ1-2; TRBD1 agrees at 7 bases. The junction had 8 bases not matched to a gene; V was cut back by 1 base and J by 0 bases. The germline V gene encodes CDR1 MGHRA and CDR2 YSYEKL. The CDR3 extends over 17 amino acids. DNA of the CDR3: TGCGCCAGCAGCCAAGCAACCGGGACAGCTTCTAACTATGGCTACACCTTC. The encoded protein is CASSQATGTASNYGYTF.